The next 27 T cell receptor beta chains were all read from a single sample in a study of T cell responses to AZD1222 COVID-19 vaccine. Assay: immunoSEQ multiplex PCR; the TCRdb copy retains only in-frame clones and omits some. The data contain about 110,000 clones, around 89% of them singletons. The sequencing here drew on peripheral blood, taken on day 0 of AZD1222 vaccination. The receptors were gathered from an adult in good health.

The chain combines TRBV10-3 with TRBJ1-2; D unclear. V shed 0 bases and J shed 1 base, with 3 bases lying between them. This CDR3 is 13 amino acids long. Germline V gene lookup returns CDR1 ENHRY and CDR2 SYGVKD. The CDR3 reads CAISESGNYGYTF. The CDR3 nucleotides read TGTGCCATCAGTGAGTCTGGTAACTATGGCTACACCTTC.

The V gene is TRBV5-6, the J gene TRBJ1-5; a possible D gene is TRBD1 (6 bases). Trimming shortened V by 4 bases and J by 3 bases, and 11 bases separated the two germline ends. This CDR3 is 14 amino acids long. Germline loops: CDR1 SGHDT, CDR2 YYEEEE. The CDR3 loop is CASSLGQFNQPQHF. The DNA for the CDR3 is TGTGCCAGCAGCCTCGGACAGTTCAATCAGCCCCAGCATTTT.

The chain is built from TRBV18 and TRBJ1-2, with a weak D call TRBD1 (6 bases). CDR3 size: 14 residues. CDR1 is KGHSH and CDR2 is LQKENI in the germline V gene. Trimming pared 0 bases from V and 3 bases from J, leaving 8 bases between. CDR3 protein: CASSPPSGDYGYTF. In DNA, the CDR3 is TGTGCCAGCTCACCACCGTCAGGGGACTATGGCTACACCTTC.

CDR3 loop: CASLGTQVGNEKLFF. CDR3 DNA sequence: TGTGCCAGCCTCGGGACACAAGTTGGTAATGAAAAACTGTTTTTT. V usage is TRBV25-1 and J usage is TRBJ1-4, with a possible D match to TRBD1 (6 bases). The germline gives CDR1 MGHDK, CDR2 SYGVNS. V was pared by 8 bases and J by 4 bases, with 17 bases between. This CDR3 comprises 15 residues.

The rearrangement uses TRBV28 and TRBJ1-4; TRBD1 agrees at 7 bases. J gave up 10 bases and V 6 bases, and 5 bases lay outside the gene matches. The germline V gene encodes CDR1 MDHEN and CDR2 SYDVKM. This CDR3 region has 12 residues. This chain's CDR3 is CASSRQGGKLFF. In DNA form, the CDR3 reads TGTGCCAGCAGCCGACAGGGCGGAAAACTGTTTTTT. Looking up the rest from reference TRBV28 and TRBJ1-4 gives the full variable domain: DVKVTQSSRYLVKRTGEKVFLECVQDMDHENMFWYRQDPGLGLRLIYFSYDVKMKEKGDIPEGYSVSREKKERFSLILESASTNQTSMYLCASSRQGGKLFFGSGTQLSVL.

The rearrangement links TRBV4-2 to TRBJ2-1, with D perhaps matching TRBD1 (6 bases). The CDR3 has 16 amino acids. Looked up from germline, CDR1 is LGHNA and CDR2 is YNFKEQ. V was shortened by 0 bases and J by 4 bases, with 13 bases between the two germline ends. The CDR3 protein is CASSQDARDKYNEQFF. In DNA form, the CDR3 reads TGTGCCAGCAGCCAAGATGCGAGGGACAAGTACAATGAGCAGTTCTTC.

This chain uses TRBV14 with TRBJ1-1; no reliable D call. This CDR3 has 16 residues. CDR1 is SGHDN and CDR2 is FVKESK in the germline V gene. V was pared by 4 bases and J by 1 base, with 16 bases between. The CDR3 sequence: CASSPFSGKANTEAFF. The CDR3 DNA reads TGTGCCAGCAGCCCATTCTCGGGGAAGGCGAACACTGAAGCTTTCTTT.

The V and J genes are TRBV5-4 and TRBJ1-2; D not certain. Germline CDR1 is SGHNT and CDR2 is YYREEE (reference sequence). This CDR3 is 12 amino acids long. V lost 4 bases and J 3 bases, leaving 7 bases between the germline ends. CDR3 residues: CASSLRDYGYTF. In DNA form, the CDR3 reads TGTGCCAGCAGCCTCCGAGACTATGGCTACACCTTC. The full variable domain, its missing parts supplied by reference TRBV5-4 and TRBJ1-2, is ETGVTQSPTHLIKTRGQQVTLRCSSQSGHNTVSWYQQALGQGPQFIFQYYREEENGRGNFPPRFSGLQFPNYSSELNVNALELDDSALYLCASSLRDYGYTFGSGTRLTVV.

A note on this clone: The same CDR3 is also encoded by other DNA sequences in this sample. The chain uses TRBV12-3 or TRBV12-4 and TRBJ1-2; D gene unclear. The CDR3 length is 12 residues. Trimming took 3 bases from V and 1 from J, leaving 3 bases between them. CDR3 protein: CASSFRNYGYTF. CDR3 nucleotides: TGTGCCAGCAGTTTTCGTAACTATGGCTACACCTTC.

V is TRBV29-1 and J is TRBJ2-5; D uncertain. Germline values: CDR1 SQVTM, CDR2 ANQGSEA. The V gene lost 3 bases and the J gene lost 5 bases, with 13 bases spanning the gap. The CDR3 runs 13 residues. This CDR3 reads CSVDTDLGETQYF. In DNA form, the CDR3 reads TGCAGCGTTGACACCGACTTAGGGGAGACCCAGTACTTC.

The chain joins TRBV2 to TRBJ2-2; D is possibly TRBD1 (6 bases). The V end lost 4 bases, the J end lost 1 base, and 10 bases lay between the germline ends. The CDR3 runs 15 residues. Germline-derived CDR1 and CDR2 are SNHLY and FYNNEI. Here the CDR3 DNA reads TGTGCCAGCAGTGGCCAGGGGCGGAACACCGGGGAGCTGTTTTTT. This translates into CASSGQGRNTGELFF.

V usage is TRBV6-2 or TRBV6-3 and J usage is TRBJ2-7; 8 bases are a match to TRBD2. CDR3 size: 15 residues. CDR1 MNHEY and CDR2 SVGEGT come from the germline V gene. The V and J ends lost 3 bases and 2 bases, in that order; junction bases with no gene match: 6. This CDR3 reads CASSYSGVLAYEQYF. The CDR3 DNA reads as TGTGCCAGCAGTTATAGCGGGGTGCTGGCCTACGAGCAGTACTTC.

The chain is built from TRBV7-3 and TRBJ2-3; a possible D gene is TRBD2 (5 bases). Germline values: CDR1 SGHTA, CDR2 FQGTGA. Trimming removed 5 bases from V and 1 base from J, with 13 bases in between. This CDR3 contains 15 residues. DNA for the CDR3: TGTGCCAGCAGCCCGACCGGTAGCGGCACAGATACGCAGTATTTT. The encoded protein is CASSPTGSGTDTQYF.

The rearrangement links TRBV7-2 to TRBJ1-3; D is undetermined. Trimming stripped 5 bases from V and 0 bases from J, with 5 bases between. In germline, CDR1 is SGHTA, CDR2 FQGNSA. CDR3 length equals 13 residues. CDR3 amino acids: CASSTNSGNTIYF. The DNA of the CDR3 is TGTGCCAGCAGCACAAACTCTGGAAACACCATATATTTT.

This clone was detected once. This chain connects TRBV6-2 or TRBV6-3 to TRBJ1-1; D is unclear. V was trimmed by 2 bases and J by 1 base, leaving 14 bases between them. Germline V gene data show CDR1 as MNHEY and CDR2 as SVGEGT. The CDR3 covers 16 residues. The CDR3 nucleotides read TGTGCCAGCAGTTACGAACCGGGTGAGAGGAACACTGAAGCTTTCTTT. Amino acids: CASSYEPGERNTEAFF.

The CDR3 DNA is TGTGCCAGCGGCCTCAATTTTGAGTATTCACCCCTCCACTTT. Residues: CASGLNFEYSPLHF. The V call is TRBV6-5, the J call TRBJ1-6; no definite D call. Germline V gene sequence: CDR1 MNHEY, CDR2 SVGAGI. Trimming removed 8 bases from V and 8 bases from J, with 16 bases in between. This CDR3 comprises 14 residues.

V is TRBV5-4 and J is TRBJ2-6; TRBD1 matches 7 bases. The trim removed 3 bases at V and 4 bases at J, leaving 7 bases unmatched. CDR1 and CDR2 (germline): SGHNT, YYREEE (reference sequence). The CDR3 loop spans 16 amino acids. CDR3 sequence: CASSSTTGQGANVLTF. The CDR3 DNA follows: TGTGCCAGCAGCTCAACGACAGGGCAAGGGGCCAACGTCCTGACTTTC.

The chain uses TRBV5-1 and TRBJ1-2, with 12 positions matching TRBD1. The germline V gene encodes CDR1 SGHRS and CDR2 YFSETQ. The V segment lost 4 bases and the J segment 4 bases; nucleotides outside the gene matches: 8. The CDR3 sequence is 16 residues long. This chain's CDR3 is CASSIGTGGAGYGYTF. In DNA, the CDR3 is TGCGCCAGCAGCATTGGGACAGGGGGCGCCGGCTATGGCTACACCTTC.

CDR3 protein: CASSQEPGYEQYF. CDR3 bases: TGCGCCAGCAGCCAAGAACCGGGGTACGAGCAGTACTTC. This chain joins TRBV4-1 and TRBJ2-7; D might be TRBD2 (5 bases). The CDR3 consists of 13 residues. The germline V gene encodes CDR1 MGHRA and CDR2 YSYEKL. V was clipped by 0 bases and J by 4 bases, with 7 bases between them.

This clone was observed a few times. The chain has TRBV7-2 and TRBJ2-1; 7 positions agree with TRBD2. This CDR3 spans 15 amino acids. V shed 5 bases, J shed 2 bases, and the junction held 6 bases outside the gene matches. The germline V gene encodes CDR1 SGHTA and CDR2 FQGNSA. In DNA form, the CDR3 reads TGTGCCAGCAGCGTTTCTAGCGGAACCTACAATGAGCAGTTCTTC. Encoded protein: CASSVSSGTYNEQFF.

J is TRBJ1-1 and V is TRBV18, with D unclear. Germline CDR1 reads KGHSH; CDR2 reads LQKENI. Trimming pared 3 bases from V and 2 bases from J, leaving 16 bases between. CDR3 size: 16 residues. CDR3: CASSPMYLQPNTEAFF. CDR3 bases: TGTGCCAGCTCACCTATGTACTTGCAACCCAACACTGAAGCTTTCTTT.

This clone counts as large. This sample also contains other DNA sequences that code for the same CDR3. DNA of the CDR3: TGTGCCAGCTCCCCGGGACCAAACTATGGCTACACCTTC. Encoded protein: CASSPGPNYGYTF. V usage is TRBV18 and J usage is TRBJ1-2; D is possibly TRBD1 (5 bases). From germline, CDR1 is KGHSH and CDR2 LQKENI. The V end was cut by 6 bases, the J end by 2 bases, with 10 bases between. The CDR3 covers 13 residues.

The rearrangement links TRBV6-6 to TRBJ1-1; D remains ambiguous. Germline V gene lookup returns CDR1 MNHNY and CDR2 SVGAGI (reference sequence). This CDR3 has 13 residues. V lost 2 bases, J lost 1 base, and 5 bases lay in between. The CDR3 sequence is CASSYNANTEAFF. In DNA form, the CDR3 reads TGTGCCAGCAGTTACAATGCGAACACTGAAGCTTTCTTT.

This chain's CDR3 is CASSYYRGGNYGYTF. CDR3 nucleotide sequence: TGTGCCAGCAGTTATTACAGGGGTGGGAACTATGGCTACACCTTC. The V and J genes are TRBV6-5 and TRBJ1-2; 7 bases line up with TRBD1. The CDR3 is 15 residues long. CDR1 is MNHEY, CDR2 SVGAGI, per germline. V lost 3 bases to trimming and J lost 2 bases; unmatched junction nucleotides: 6.

CDR3 sequence (DNA): TGTGCCAGCAGTGTTCGACCTGGGGGGGGGACAGATACGCAGTATTTT. Translating gives CASSVRPGGGTDTQYF. V and J are TRBV2 and TRBJ2-3; 7 bases fit TRBD2. The V and J ends lost 4 bases and 3 bases, in that order; junction bases with no gene match: 10. The CDR3 is made up of 16 amino acids. The germline CDR1 and CDR2 sequences are SNHLY and FYNNEI.

J is TRBJ1-5 and V is TRBV28, with D possibly matching TRBD1 (5 bases). Trimming removed 4 bases at V and 7 bases at J, with 20 bases between. Germline V gene data show CDR1 as MDHEN and CDR2 as SYDVKM. The CDR3 length is 16 residues. This chain's CDR3 is CASSWGDGSTWQPQHF. The CDR3 nucleotides are TGTGCCAGCAGTTGGGGGGACGGGTCGACTTGGCAGCCCCAGCATTTT.

The rearrangement links TRBV6-5 to TRBJ1-2, with D perhaps TRBD1 (5 bases). V lost 6 bases to trimming and J lost 4 bases, with 12 bases between them. This CDR3 is 13 amino acids long. In germline, CDR1 is MNHEY, CDR2 SVGAGI. In DNA form, the CDR3 reads TGTGCCAGCAGCCAGACAGTACTCTATGGCTACACCTTC. It encodes CASSQTVLYGYTF.